The 10 T cell receptor beta chains listed next were all sequenced from one sample in a study of cytomegalovirus exposure and HLA in healthy donors. With 60 Vbeta and 13 Jbeta primers, the PCR was carried out. The assay was immunoSEQ multiplex PCR, and TCRdb's table has in-frame clones only and misses some. This repertoire shows fewer than 150,000 clones, roughly 80% found once; its top ten account for 30%. The specimen sequenced was PBMCs. These receptors were taken from a man aged 60 to 75 in good health and CMV-seropositive.

The chain carries TRBV27 and TRBJ1-5; 9 nucleotides agree with TRBD1. The trim removed 8 bases at V and 1 base at J, leaving 15 bases unmatched. The CDR3 sequence is 18 residues long. Germline V gene lookup returns CDR1 MNHEY and CDR2 SMNVEV (reference sequence). In nucleotides, the CDR3 is TGTGCCAGCGGATTCCCGGGACAGGGAGGAGAAAGCAATCAGCCCCAGCATTTT. Translation gives CASGFPGQGGESNQPQHF.

A remark on this clone: An end of the junction differs from the germline gene, which may be a read error. The V and J genes are TRBV7-7 and TRBJ2-1; D possibly corresponds to TRBD2 (5 bases). The length of the CDR3 is 15 residues. The germline V gene encodes CDR1 SSHAT and CDR2 FNYEAQ (reference sequence). The CDR3 sequence is CASSPGISSYNEQFF. The CDR3 coding sequence is TGTGCTAGCAGCCCCGGGATTAGCTCCTACAATGAGCAGTTCTTC.

A word on this clone: The same CDR3 also results from other DNA sequences found in this sample. The rearrangement joins TRBV9 to TRBJ2-1; the match to TRBD2 covers 13 bases. Germline V CDR1 and CDR2: SGDLS, YYNGEE. The V segment lost 0 bases and the J segment 8 bases; nucleotides outside the gene matches: 8. There are 17 residues in the CDR3. In DNA, the CDR3 is TGTGCCAGCAGCGTAGCTAGGGGACTAGCGGGAAACGATGAGCAGTTCTTC. It is translated as CASSVARGLAGNDEQFF.

The V call is TRBV6-6, the J call TRBJ1-5; tentative D call: TRBD1 (6 bases). The CDR3 has 16 amino acids. Per the germline V gene, CDR1 is MNHNY and CDR2 is SVGAGI (reference sequence). V was shortened by 5 bases and J by 0 bases, with 14 bases between the two germline ends. The CDR3 nucleotides read TGTGCCAGCAGTCGGGCAGGGGATTATAGCAATCAGCCCCAGCATTTT. Its protein is CASSRAGDYSNQPQHF.

The rearrangement uses TRBV19 and TRBJ1-2; the match to TRBD1 covers 7 bases. The V gene end was trimmed by 5 bases and the J gene end by 0 bases; junction bases not matched to a gene: 9. CDR1 is LNHDA and CDR2 is SQIVND in the germline V gene (reference sequence). The CDR3 consists of 16 residues. The DNA of the CDR3 is TGTGCCAGTAGTTCCCCCGCCAGGGGGGCTAACTATGGCTACACCTTC. Its translation: CASSSPARGANYGYTF.

CDR3 sequence reads: CASSEVSGAGEQYF. The CDR3, as DNA: TGCGCCAGCAGTGAGGTTAGCGGGGCGGGCGAGCAGTACTTC. This sequence joins TRBV10-1 and TRBJ2-7; 8 positions agree with TRBD2. Trimming removed 2 bases from V and 6 bases from J; junction bases left unmatched: 6. The germline V gene encodes CDR1 WNHNN and CDR2 SYGVQD (reference sequence). The CDR3 has 14 residues.

The V gene is TRBV7-8, the J gene TRBJ2-4; tentative D call: TRBD2 (5 bases). The ends were cut back, 2 bases at V and 6 bases at J, with 5 bases in the middle. The CDR3 length is 12 residues. The germline gives CDR1 SGHVS, CDR2 FQNEAQ. CDR3 coding DNA: TGTGCCAGCAGCTTACGGGGAAACATTCAGTACTTC. It translates to CASSLRGNIQYF.

This sequence joins TRBV5-1 and TRBJ1-2, with TRBD1 matching over 10 bases. Germline values: CDR1 SGHRS, CDR2 YFSETQ. V trimming: 5 bases; J trimming: 8 bases; junction bases outside the gene matches: 9. CDR3 size: 14 residues. DNA of the CDR3: TGCGCCAGCAGTTTCGACAGGGGGCTGAGAGGCTACACCTTC. Residues: CASSFDRGLRGYTF.

The chain carries TRBV27 and TRBJ2-7, with unresolved D. Deletions cut 5 bases from V and 4 bases from J, with 15 bases between. The CDR3 sequence is 14 residues long. Germline V lookup: CDR1 MNHEY, CDR2 SMNVEV (reference sequence). CDR3 in amino acids: CASSSTIGDYEQYF. CDR3 DNA sequence: TGTGCCAGCAGTAGTACAATTGGAGATTACGAGCAGTACTTC.

Comments on this clone: The same CDR3 also results from other DNA sequences found in this sample. The rearrangement joins TRBV5-1 to TRBJ2-5, with TRBD1 matching over 8 bases. V shed 3 bases and J 5 bases; nucleotides not matched to a gene: 6. The CDR3 extends over 14 amino acids. Germline V lookup: CDR1 SGHRS, CDR2 YFSETQ. CDR3: CASSWGTGQETQYF. CDR3 nucleotides: TGCGCCAGCAGCTGGGGGACAGGTCAGGAGACCCAGTACTTC.